The 8 T cell receptor beta chains listed next were all sequenced from one sample in a study of PD-1 blockade in classical Hodgkin lymphoma. Profiling relied on immunoSEQ multiplex PCR, and the TCRdb table lists in-frame clones only, not all of them. The data show about 27,000 clones, 60% to 85% seen once. Every patient experienced relapse after autologous stem cell transplantation, and brentuximab vedotin exposure varied. The CD4+ T cells used were purified from thawed PBMCs through magnetic negative selection. The sample here was CD4+ T cells from blood, taken at baseline. These receptors were obtained from a human donor with classical Hodgkin lymphoma.

This clone appeared a few times. V is TRBV10-1 and J is TRBJ1-5; no definite D call. Germline V gene sequence: CDR1 WNHNN, CDR2 SYGVQD (reference sequence). CDR3 length equals 15 residues. V was clipped by 3 bases and J by 7 bases, with 16 bases between them. The CDR3 sequence: CASSEVSVAMQPQHF. The DNA for the CDR3 is TGCGCCAGCAGTGAAGTATCGGTCGCCATGCAGCCCCAGCATTTT.

The rearrangement joins TRBV27 to TRBJ2-7, with a possible D match to TRBD2 (6 bases). CDR1 and CDR2 from the germline V gene are MNHEY and SMNVEV (reference sequence). The CDR3 is 16 amino acids. The V end was cut by 1 base, the J end by 7 bases, with 20 bases between. CDR3 DNA: TGTGCCAGCAGTTTATGGGGGGACGGACTTGGGAGAGAGCAGTACTTC. It translates to CASSLWGDGLGREQYF.

The chain employs TRBV5-1 and TRBJ1-4; tentative D call: TRBD1 (5 bases). Trimming stripped 3 bases from V and 10 bases from J, with 13 bases between. CDR1 SGHRS and CDR2 YFSETQ come from the germline V gene. This CDR3 is built from 13 residues. The CDR3 is CASSWTQGGKLFF. The CDR3 DNA follows: TGCGCCAGCAGCTGGACTCAGGGAGGAAAACTGTTTTTT.

The chain couples TRBV30 to TRBJ2-5; 8 bases are a match to TRBD1. V was pared by 3 bases and J by 5 bases, with 11 bases of the junction left unmatched. CDR1 GTSNPN and CDR2 SVGIG come from the germline V gene (reference sequence). CDR3 size: 15 residues. CDR3 protein: CAWSTGGPGGETQYF. CDR3 coding DNA: TGTGCCTGGAGCACAGGGGGGCCCGGCGGGGAGACCCAGTACTTC.

The CDR3 loop reads CASSPGQPTDTQYF. Here the CDR3 DNA reads TGCGCCAGCAGCCCTGGACAGCCCACAGATACGCAGTATTTT. The V and J genes are TRBV4-3 and TRBJ2-3; weak D call: TRBD1 (6 bases). Germline V gives CDR1 LGHNA, CDR2 YSLEER. The CDR3 contains 14 residues. Trimming cost V 4 bases and J 2 bases, with 10 bases left between them.

This chain connects TRBV7-9 to TRBJ1-3; D is perhaps TRBD1 (6 bases). From germline, CDR1 is SEHNR and CDR2 FQNEAQ (reference sequence). The CDR3 spans 14 residues. V was pared by 4 bases and J by 3 bases, with 10 bases between. The CDR3 sequence is CASSSGAGGNTIYF. The CDR3 bases are TGTGCCAGCAGCTCGGGGGCTGGTGGAAACACCATATATTTT. The whole variable domain, remainder taken from reference TRBV7-9 and TRBJ1-3, is DTGVSQNPRHKITKRGQNVTFRCDPISEHNRLYWYRQTLGQGPEFLTYFQNEAQLEKSRLLSDRFSAERPKGSFSTLEIQRTEQGDSAMYLCASSSGAGGNTIYFGEGSWLTVV.

V and J are TRBV5-6 and TRBJ2-5, with D uncertain. Germline CDR1 and CDR2: SGHDT and YYEEEE. This CDR3 comprises 14 residues. Trimming took off 4 bases at V and 1 base at J, with 11 bases between the two ends. CDR3 amino acids: CASSRWGTQETQYF. CDR3 nucleotides: TGTGCCAGCAGCCGGTGGGGAACCCAAGAGACCCAGTACTTC.

The rearrangement uses TRBV7-8 and TRBJ1-5, with 9 bases that match TRBD1. Germline CDR1 reads SGHVS; CDR2 reads FQNEAQ. CDR3 length: 15 amino acids. V lost 1 base and J lost 7; bases outside the gene matches: 5. CDR3 region: CASSLGTGAGQPQHF. The DNA for the CDR3 is TGTGCCAGCAGCTTAGGGACAGGGGCGGGACAGCCCCAGCATTTT.